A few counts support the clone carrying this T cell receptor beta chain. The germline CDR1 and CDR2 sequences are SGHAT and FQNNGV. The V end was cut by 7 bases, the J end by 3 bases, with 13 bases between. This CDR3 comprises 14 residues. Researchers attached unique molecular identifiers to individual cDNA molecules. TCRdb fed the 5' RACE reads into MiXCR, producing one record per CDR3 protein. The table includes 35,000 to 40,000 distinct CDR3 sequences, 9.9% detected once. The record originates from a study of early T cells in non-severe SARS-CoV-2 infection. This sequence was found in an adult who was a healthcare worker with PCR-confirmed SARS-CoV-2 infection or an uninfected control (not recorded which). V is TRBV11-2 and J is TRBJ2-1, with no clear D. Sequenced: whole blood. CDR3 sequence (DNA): TGTGCCAGCACCATCTCCGGTGGCTACAATGAGCAGTTCTTC. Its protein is CASTISGGYNEQFF.